This paragraph reports one T cell receptor beta chain. The table lists this clonotype with a few counts. Its recognized antigen is unknown. The sample holds no much larger clone one base away, and base qualities are not on file. All donors were healthy Caucasians. The CDR3 numbers 14 residues from cysteine through phenylalanine. Just CDR3 DNA is preserved here, 42 bases in frame from base 1. Via the germline V gene, CDR1 is MNHEY and CDR2 SVGEGT. V and J are trimmed by 0 bases and 9 bases, and the gene matches miss 5 bases of the junction. This sample was taken from a study of identical twins (dated by TCRdb to the mid-2010s). Looking at the study overall: The study deep-sequenced TCR alpha and beta repertoires from monozygotic twins, unrelated adults of various ages and cord blood to test whether fetal clonotypes persist. To rule out contamination, replicate twin experiments were performed at different times with different library preparation protocols. Here is what the overall study found, with its caveats: Zero-insertion analyses could be partly confounded by invariant T cells such as MAIT and iNKT, though diverse VJ usage argued against such confounding for most clonotypes. A weaker excess of twin sharing was found in beta out-of-frame sequences because the signal-to-noise ratio was lowered by fewer shared sequences. Because the same donors could not be followed over many years, the conclusions depended on cross-sectional statistical analysis. Out-of-frame TCR alpha sequences shared between twins showed an excess of low generation-probability sequences compared with coincidental sharing between unrelated individuals. Abundant cord blood beta clonotypes carried fewer insertions; young adult naive repertoires showed a weaker similar trend, while memory repertoires showed none. In monozygotic twins, recombination models systematically underestimated out-of-frame TCR alpha sharing, but the models matched the sharing seen between unrelated individuals.

Library creation used 5' RACE. Sequencing relied on an Illumina HiSeq 2000. Template switching added a universal primer binding site, and the final cDNA carried a unique molecular identifier that allowed TCR cDNA molecules to be counted accurately. Specific primers in the conserved constant-segment region were used to synthesize first-strand cDNA for TCR alpha and beta chains. Each cDNA library was double barcoded, with a SMART-Mk sample barcode plus Illumina barcodes, to control for contamination. TruSeq adapter sequences, together with Illumina sample barcodes, were added in two successive PCR steps. Sequencing of the TCR alpha and beta cDNA libraries was done on the Illumina HiSeq platform using custom primers. The authors' pipeline ran thus. MiGEC processed the raw reads to extract unique molecular identifiers, while MiXCR was used to determine the CDR3 positions. For each individual, recombination models were inferred using an EM algorithm with the repgenHMM and IGoR tools. Shared clonotypes were analyzed with the tcR package in R, and sharing was normalized by the product of cloneset sizes. Out-of-frame nonproductive sequences were analyzed to study raw recombination free of thymic and clonal selection effects. TCRdb reprocessing: public reads trimmed at Q25 with fastp, clones called with MiXCR, in-frame beta chains kept. Each entry merges the rows of one CDR3 protein and shows their most common DNA and genes. TCRdb, rather than the study authors, made the V and J calls. This sample comprises about 1.7 million distinct CDR3 sequences, 32% of them detected only once. Of the sample, about 0.27% falls within the top ten clones.

Source material: cord blood. The TCR comes from a newborn girl in good health. Recombination linked TRBV6-2 or TRBV6-3 to TRBJ2-1; 7 middle bases align to TRBD2. This receptor has the CDR3 CASSYSSGMGEQFF. The sequence in DNA is TGTGCCAGCAGTTACTCGAGCGGGATGGGTGAGCAGTTCTTC.